This T cell receptor beta chain was documented in a study of cytomegalovirus exposure and HLA in healthy donors. Study-wide results and limits: According to reports, the classifier identified cytomegalovirus status with high specificity and sensitivity. Earlier analysis looked at TCR beta V segments, and most were productive about 87% or about 30% of the time.

This clone has a handful of counts. The antigen remains undetermined. PCR involved 60 Vbeta and 13 Jbeta primers. Data came from immunoSEQ multiplex PCR; TCRdb stores just in-frame clones and leaves some out. Among 170,000 or so clones listed, roughly 85% were seen once. CDR3 length: 17 residues. Germline loops: CDR1 PRHDT, CDR2 FYEKMQ (reference sequence). With 5 bases clipped from V and 2 bases from J, the junction kept 5 bases outside the gene matches. This chain joins TRBV13 and TRBJ2-6; 11 bases map to TRBD2. The TCR originated in a woman aged 40 to 50 in good health and CMV-seronegative. Sequencing was carried out using PBMCs. The CDR3 DNA reads as TGTGCCAGCAGCAGATTAGCGGGGGGGCCTGGGGCCAACGTCCTGACTTTC. Protein sequence: CASSRLAGGPGANVLTF.